This T cell receptor (beta chain) comes out of a study of CD8+ T cells in alopecia areata. Study results and caveats: Mice showed TCR sharing more clearly than patients did, possibly owing to HLA.

Treatment denoted: oral pan-JAK inhibitor, 5-10 mg twice daily. Germline V gives CDR1 SQVTM, CDR2 ANQGSEA. The CDR3 runs 12 residues. V gave up 7 bases and J gave up 3 bases; unmatched junction bases: 5. Extracted from the samples, RNA was reverse transcribed into cDNA to serve as the sequencing template. The table came from immunoSEQ multiplex PCR; TCRdb's copy has only in-frame clones and leaves some out. The sample comprises 150,000 or so clones, about 61% of which are singletons, and 16% rests with the top ten. This clone was observed a few times. The target antigen is unknown. The chain couples TRBV29-1 to TRBJ1-1; 7 bases fit TRBD1. The sample was CD4+ T cells sorted from blood, taken at approximately week 60, from a patient treated with tofacitinib. This clonotype was sampled from a human donor with alopecia areata. The CDR3 reads CSAARGYTEAFF. In nucleotides, the CDR3 is TGCAGCGCGGCCAGGGGGTACACTGAAGCTTTCTTT. The entire variable domain, with the rest obtained from reference TRBV29-1 and TRBJ1-1, is as follows: SAVISQKPSRDICQRGTSLTIQCQVDSQVTMMFWYRQQPGQSLTLIATANQGSEATYESGFVIDKFPISRPNLTFSTLTVSNMSPEDSSIYLCSAARGYTEAFFGQGTRLTVV.